This T cell receptor (beta chain) is from a study of Graves' ophthalmopathy and Graves' hyperthyroidism. General study findings and limits: This model predicted ophthalmopathy progression (sensitivity around 71%, specificity about 72%).

The V gene lost 3 bases and the J gene lost 3 bases, with 8 bases spanning the gap. This CDR3 is 13 amino acids long. Germline-derived CDR1 and CDR2 are LNHDA and SQIVND (reference sequence). TCR beta CDR3 regions were amplified from RNA transcripts. HTBI primers primed a first-round RT-PCR, and a second-round multiplex PCR followed. Each CDR3 protein is one row after TCRdb ran MiXCR on the multiplex PCR reads. Of about 420,000 distinct CDR3 sequences listed, roughly 21% are singletons. This clonotype was found many times. Its antigen is as yet unknown. Out of about 9.3 ml of fresh peripheral blood, PBMCs were obtained.

This TCR derives from a woman aged 18-35 years with stable Graves' hyperthyroidism. This chain links TRBV19 with TRBJ1-1, with D unresolved. Sequencing used peripheral blood. CDR3: CASSMMGYTEAFF. In nucleotides, the CDR3 is TGTGCCAGTAGTATGATGGGGTACACTGAAGCTTTCTTT.